This T cell receptor (beta chain) was identified during a study of T-cell memory formation after mild COVID-19. Whole-study findings and limits: Second-wave clones peaking on day 37 lacked confirmed SARS-CoV-2 specificity. Pre-infection memory held some responding clones, suggesting pre-existing cross-reactive T cells responded. Clones that contracted from day 15 to 85 had balanced CD4/CD8; later expanders were CD4+ biased.

The V and J ends lost 8 bases and 1 base respectively, with 17 bases between them. This CDR3 is built from 15 residues. Germline V gives CDR1 SGHVS, CDR2 FNYEAQ. This clonotype was detected a few times. Its antigen remains unidentified. 5'RACE with constant-segment primers built TCRalpha and TCRbeta cDNA libraries with UMIs. From the 5' RACE reads, TCRdb called clonotypes with MiXCR, one entry per CDR3 protein. The profile shows under 300,000 distinct CDR3 sequences, over 9% of them singletons. The sample consisted of PBMCs or a T cell subset sorted from them (not recorded which). The J gene is TRBJ1-1, the V gene TRBV7-6, with D tentatively TRBD1 (6 bases). This clonotype was sampled from a man aged 18 to 29 who had mild COVID-19 (a few samples of this study predate the infection). Cell type and time point are not known. The CDR3 here is CASARAGDKNTEAFF. The CDR3 region has the DNA TGTGCCAGCGCCCGCGCCGGGGACAAGAACACTGAAGCTTTCTTT.